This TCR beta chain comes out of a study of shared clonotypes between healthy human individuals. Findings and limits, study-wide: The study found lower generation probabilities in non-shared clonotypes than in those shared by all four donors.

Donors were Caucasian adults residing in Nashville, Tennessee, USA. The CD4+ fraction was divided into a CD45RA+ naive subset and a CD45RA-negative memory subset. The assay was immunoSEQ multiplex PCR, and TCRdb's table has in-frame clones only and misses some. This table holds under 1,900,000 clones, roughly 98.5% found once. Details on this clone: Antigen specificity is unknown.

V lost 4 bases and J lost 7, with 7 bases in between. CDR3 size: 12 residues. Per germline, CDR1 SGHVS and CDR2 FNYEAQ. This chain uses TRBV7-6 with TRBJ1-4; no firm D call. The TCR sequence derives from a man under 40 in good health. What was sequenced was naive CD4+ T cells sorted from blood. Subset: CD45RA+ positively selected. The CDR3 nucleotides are TGTGCCAGCAGCTCCGGGAGTGAAAAACTGTTTTTT. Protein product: CASSSGSEKLFF.